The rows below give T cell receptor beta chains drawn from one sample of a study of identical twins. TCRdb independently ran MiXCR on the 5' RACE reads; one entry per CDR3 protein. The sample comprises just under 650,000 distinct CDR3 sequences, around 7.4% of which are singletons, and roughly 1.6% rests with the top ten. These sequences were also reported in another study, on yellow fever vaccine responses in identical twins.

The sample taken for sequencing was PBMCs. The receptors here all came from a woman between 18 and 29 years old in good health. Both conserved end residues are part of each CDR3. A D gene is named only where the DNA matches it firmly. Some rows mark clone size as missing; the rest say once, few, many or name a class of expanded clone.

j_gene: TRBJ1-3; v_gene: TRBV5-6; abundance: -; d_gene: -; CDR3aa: CASSFKLTGSGNTIYF; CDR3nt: TGTGCCAGCAGCTTCAAACTGACCGGGTCTGGAAACACCATATATTTT
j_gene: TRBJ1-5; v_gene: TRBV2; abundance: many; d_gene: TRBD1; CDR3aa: CASSEMGQGNQPQHF; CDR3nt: TGTGCCAGCAGTGAAATGGGACAGGGCAATCAGCCCCAGCATTTT
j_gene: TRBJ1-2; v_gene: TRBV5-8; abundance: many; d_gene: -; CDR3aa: CASSLLGANYGYTF; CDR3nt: TGTGCCAGCAGCCTTTTGGGGGCTAACTATGGCTACACCTTC
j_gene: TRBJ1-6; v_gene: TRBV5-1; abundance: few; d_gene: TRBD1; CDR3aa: CASSAGQGDNSPLHF; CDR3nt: TGCGCCAGCAGCGCGGGACAGGGGGATAATTCACCCCTCCACTTT
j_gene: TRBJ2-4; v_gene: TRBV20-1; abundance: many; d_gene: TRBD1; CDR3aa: CSAPETGTNIQYF; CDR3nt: TGCAGTGCTCCCGAGACAGGGACAAACATTCAGTACTTC
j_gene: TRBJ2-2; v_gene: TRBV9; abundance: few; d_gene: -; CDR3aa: CASSVAGYGELFF; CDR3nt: TGTGCCAGCAGCGTAGCAGGGTACGGGGAGCTGTTTTTT
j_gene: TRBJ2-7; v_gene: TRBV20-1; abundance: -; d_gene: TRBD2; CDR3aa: CSARGRLAGYEQYF; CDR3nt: TGCAGTGCTAGAGGCCGGCTAGCGGGTTACGAGCAGTACTTC
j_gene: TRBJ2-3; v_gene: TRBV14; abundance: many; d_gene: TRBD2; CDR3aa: CASSQRLAGVPDTQYF; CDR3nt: TGTGCCAGCAGCCAAAGACTAGCGGGAGTACCAGATACGCAGTATTTT
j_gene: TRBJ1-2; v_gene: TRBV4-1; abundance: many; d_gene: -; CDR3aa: CASSRMLTVNYGYTF; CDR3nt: TGCGCCAGCAGCCGTATGCTGACAGTTAACTATGGCTACACCTTC
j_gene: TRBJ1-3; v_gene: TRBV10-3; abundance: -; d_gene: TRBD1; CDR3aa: CAISDFSLGTGEDF; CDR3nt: TGTGCCATCAGTGATTTTAGTCTCGGGACAGGCGAAGATTTT
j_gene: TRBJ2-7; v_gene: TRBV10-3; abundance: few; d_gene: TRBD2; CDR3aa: CATAGGPSGSNEQYF; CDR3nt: TGTGCCACAGCGGGAGGGCCAAGTGGGTCCAACGAGCAGTACTTC
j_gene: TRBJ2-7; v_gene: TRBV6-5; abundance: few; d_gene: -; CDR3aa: CASNDPGDEQYF; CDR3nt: TGTGCCAGCAACGATCCGGGAGACGAGCAGTACTTC
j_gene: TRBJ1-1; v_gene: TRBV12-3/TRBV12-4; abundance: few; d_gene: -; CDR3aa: CASSFNRRTEAFF; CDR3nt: TGTGCCAGCAGTTTCAACAGGAGGACTGAAGCTTTCTTT
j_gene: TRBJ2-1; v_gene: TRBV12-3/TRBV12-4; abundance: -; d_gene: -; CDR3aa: CASSYETWNEQFF; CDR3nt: TGTGCCAGCAGTTATGAGACTTGGAATGAGCAGTTCTTC